This T cell receptor beta chain was profiled in a study of cytomegalovirus exposure and HLA in healthy donors (dated by TCRdb to between 2016 and 2019). General notes on the study: According to an earlier analysis of a few hundred of the donors, about 170 million T cells yielded some 120 million unique TCR beta sequences and less than 300 Gb of sequence data. In a later analysis, previously published TCR beta repertoires from roughly 710 donors were re-analyzed and high-resolution HLA genotyping was added so that TCR occurrence patterns could be studied. Every discovery cohort repertoire had been produced on one sequencing platform. Donor age, sex, ethnicity and CMV serostatus were compiled alongside the repertoire data. Genome-wide SNP genotypes for about 55% of the 666 donors were used in a later genetic analysis, which treated that subset as a discovery cohort. Four or five DR-DQ haplotypes were handled as single units for association and clustering, since linkage in the cohort was strong. To decide whether each TCR beta V gene segment behaved as functional or pseudogenic, an earlier analysis of approximately 590 of the donors relied on high-throughput TCR beta sequencing. HLA typing covered class I and class II loci at four-digit resolution. An early release covering more than 500 HLA-typed donors comprised approximately 300 gigabases of sequencing data and around 86 million unique TCR sequences. On average, roughly 240,000 unique TCR beta nucleotide sequences were sequenced per donor among a few hundred genotyped donors of the cohort, with 15% to 20% of those sequences being non-productive. Rather than using new phenotypic data, the later analysis identified candidate immune exposures from TCR beta sequences and from how often those sequences occurred across donors. To predict cytomegalovirus infection status, the study brought together high-throughput TCR immunosequencing, statistical association of individual TCRs with disease status, and machine learning. The T cell repertoires of 670 or so subjects were profiled by immunosequencing and related to cytomegalovirus serostatus. The number of typed donors differed by locus: roughly 629-640 for A, B, C, DRB1 and DQB1; 500 to 550 for DQA1; 600 to 610 for DPA1; and 400 to 480 for DPB1. The study was designed to test whether signatures of past pathogen exposure could be identified by cataloging public T cell receptors. Of the roughly 420 genotyped donors, less than 90% were placed in the genetic ancestry cluster associated with self-reported Caucasian donors. Along with the approximately 670-subject first cohort, a separate validation cohort of approximately 110 different subjects was used. The investigation overall reported the following: The classifier was reported to diagnose cytomegalovirus status with high specificity and sensitivity in both the original cohort and the validation cohort. According to the authors, the approach could potentially be generalized to other disease states and immunological phenotypes. A further reported finding was that TCR beta sequences accurately predicted the HLA-A and HLA-B alleles for most subjects in the first cohort. In an earlier analysis of some 500 of the donors, most TCR beta V segments appeared in productive rearrangements about 90% or about 30% of the time, broadly matching IMGT annotations. Because HLA typing was missing for some donors at each locus, association tests included only the typed subset. At a false discovery rate of 0.05, a later analysis linked under 20,000 TCR beta sequences to specific HLA alleles. The study gave a list of 150 to 200 TCR beta chains associated with cytomegalovirus. Because counts were too low, roughly 17 rarely observed V segments, including chromosome 9 orphons, were left out of the earlier analysis of about 500 of the donors. The sequencing pipeline was judged likely to have produced a cluster of highly shared sequence variants as a technical artifact. Compared with equally common non-associated chains, HLA-associated TCR beta chains in a later analysis were more clonally expanded and had lower generation probabilities. The 87-base-pair reads could not distinguish some IMGT-functional V segments, including TRBV6-2 and TRBV6-3, so those segments were excluded. When HLA alleles, especially DR and DQ, strongly co-occurred, attributing TCR associations to individual alleles was difficult. The only immune exposure information available for the cohort was CMV serostatus. A later genetic analysis associated a missense DCLRE1C variant with V-gene and J-gene trimming of TCR beta chains, and an independent cohort replicated the association. Roughly uniform sequencing depth across donors was assumed in presence/absence analyses, although this assumption may not hold. A later genetic analysis reported fewer N-insertions in productive TCRs among donors in an Asian-associated ancestry cluster than the roughly 640-donor mean. A later analysis found that TCR association rates varied across HLA loci, with DRB1 alleles showing the most associated TCRs and HLA-C alleles the fewest. A few of the identified cytomegalovirus-associated TCR beta chains were confirmed in vitro to be specific for cytomegalovirus antigens. Linkage disequilibrium might explain the correlated functional status among segregating V segments, but an unknown experimental factor could not be excluded. In a later analysis, most CMV-associated TCR beta chains were found to appear HLA-restricted, with HLA associations seemingly driven largely by CMV exposure. Most TCR sequences were seen in very few donors, while some public TCRs were found in many individuals. According to a later analysis, parvovirus B19, influenza, CMV and Epstein-Barr virus appeared linked to several top co-occurrence clusters. The cohort was sequenced for TCR beta chains only, and without alpha or paired-chain data the features that could be detected were limited.

Notes on this clone: Which antigen it targets is not known. Base qualities were left out, and no much larger clone turns up one base away.

Library preparation employed the immunoSEQ multiplex PCR assay. For the multiplex PCR, a mixture combining 60 forward primers for TCR Vbeta segments and 13 reverse primers for TCR Jbeta segments was used. A multiplex PCR assay on genomic DNA amplified the CDR3 region of rearranged TCR beta genes. The amplified TCR beta libraries were sequenced on the Illumina HiSeq System as 87-base-pair reads. On the authors' methods: In a later analysis, 80 million or so unique TCR beta chains were counted across the approximately 640 repertoires, and about 10 million of these chains were shared by at least two donors. A nearest-neighbor algorithm error-corrected the raw reads and collapsed the reads into unique sequences, merging closely related sequences to remove PCR and sequencing errors. Alignment of CDR3 sequences to IMGT reference sequences was used to assign V, D and J gene segments. For a sequence to be retained, at least a six-nucleotide match to both a V gene segment and a J gene segment was required. Rearrangements were classified as productive when the CDR3 lacked stop codons and remained in frame with V and J, and all other rearrangements were classified as non-productive. CDR3 was defined according to IMGT convention as the region running from the second conserved V-encoded cysteine to the conserved J-encoded phenylalanine. Sequences without an unambiguous match to a single V gene segment were excluded from the earlier analysis of a few hundred of the donors. An earlier analysis of fewer than 650 of the donors classified V segments as functional when productive rearrangements were above 56.7% and as segregating when the standard deviation between donors was above 5%. A statistical classification framework was developed to diagnose cytomegalovirus status using the catalog of TCR beta chain sequences. V and J gene assignment, in a later analysis, came from comparing TCR nucleotide sequences with IMGT/GENE-DB human TR gene sequences. A later analysis assigned CDR3 sequences and most-parsimonious VDJ recombination scenarios with the TCRdist pipeline. In a later analysis, each TCR beta chain was defined by its CDR3 amino acid sequence together with its V-gene family, and reads without a unique V-gene family were excluded. A later analysis removed nearly 600 highly shared, low-generation-probability nucleotide sequences to deal with suspected cross-contamination and a sequencing artifact. In a later analysis, a clonal expansion index for each public chain was calculated from normalized within-repertoire ranks of inferred template counts. In a later analysis, generation probabilities were computed with a VDJ recombination model fitted to out-of-frame rearrangements, and the resulting probabilities were checked against IGoR. Hypergeometric tests were used in a later analysis to score TCR-TCR, TCR-HLA and TCR-CMV co-occurrence, with a repertoire-size bias correction applied to the TCR pairs. In a later analysis, false discovery rates were estimated by permuting HLA or CMV assignments 20 times. A later analysis grouped co-occurring TCRs with DBSCAN, adding TCRdist sequence similarity when clustering within HLA-allele-positive subsets. Repertoires with fewer than 30,000 or more than 120,000 public chains were left out of co-occurrence clustering, as were four to six repertoires with anomalous nucleotide sharing. TCRdb took this table from immuneACCESS and kept in-frame rearrangements with V and J called. Such tables lack part of the clones; where checked against another copy, unresolved V genes explain under half of the gap, and the rest is unexplained. D and trimming come from the DNA, and the V and J calls and clone size come from that table. Across this sample there are some 130,000 clones, with around 80% seen only once. The ten largest clonotypes hold under 5.5% of the sample.

The cohort comprised approximately 700 healthy bone marrow donors. At the time of sampling, all cohort members were nominally healthy, though unrecorded immune exposures were likely present. Of the 650 to 750 cohort members, 250 to 300 had positive CMV serostatus and about 360 had negative CMV serostatus, and CMV serostatus was not recorded for the donor. Each donor provided a peripheral blood sample, and peripheral blood mononuclear cells were used for TCR beta sequencing. Genomic DNA was extracted from the blood cell samples with the Qiagen DNeasy Blood Extraction Kit. CDR1 and CDR2 (MNHEY, SVGAGI) derive from the germline V gene. The CDR3 covers 15 residues, taking in both the cysteine and the phenylalanine. Just the 45-base CDR3 DNA is kept, in frame starting at base 1. Trimming takes 2 bases from V and 0 bases from J, and the germline ends sit 8 bases apart.

This sequence originates from a young man in good health. What was sequenced was PBMCs. The chain couples TRBV6-5 to TRBJ1-3; the D gene identity is not certain. The bases are TGTGCCAGCAGTTACGGGCAGAGCTCTGGAAACACCATATATTTT. This is translated as CASSYGQSSGNTIYF.